This T cell receptor beta chain was observed in a study of cytomegalovirus exposure and HLA in healthy donors. Study-wide findings and caveats: The CMV antigen specificity of three CMV-associated chains was confirmed through in vitro analysis. Later work associated roughly 15,000 TCR beta sequences with HLA alleles at 0.05 false discovery rate. What was likely a sequencing artifact was a cluster of highly shared sequence variants.

This clone was detected only once. Its antigen is not known. Among the donors, all were healthy bone marrow donors. 13 Jbeta primers and 60 Vbeta primers were used for the PCR. Produced via immunoSEQ multiplex PCR; TCRdb's table is partial and in-frame only. This table has under 200,000 clones, less than 90% appearing once. The CDR3 length is 15 residues. Trimming removed 7 bases from V and 0 bases from J; junction bases left unmatched: 8. Germline CDR1 MDHEN, CDR2 SYDVKM. This sequence joins TRBV28 and TRBJ2-7, with 8 bases fitting TRBD1. The source of this sequence is a woman between 18 and 29 years old in good health and CMV-seronegative. The sample comprised PBMCs. Here the CDR3 DNA reads TGTGCCAGCAAGGCAGGGGGCGCGGCCTCCTACGAGCAGTACTTC. Translating gives CASKAGGAASYEQYF. The full variable domain, in which reference TRBV28 and TRBJ2-7 provide the parts outside the CDR3, is DVKVTQSSRYLVKRTGEKVFLECVQDMDHENMFWYRQDPGLGLRLIYFSYDVKMKEKGDIPEGYSVSREKKERFSLILESASTNQTSMYLCASKAGGAASYEQYFGPGTRLTVT.